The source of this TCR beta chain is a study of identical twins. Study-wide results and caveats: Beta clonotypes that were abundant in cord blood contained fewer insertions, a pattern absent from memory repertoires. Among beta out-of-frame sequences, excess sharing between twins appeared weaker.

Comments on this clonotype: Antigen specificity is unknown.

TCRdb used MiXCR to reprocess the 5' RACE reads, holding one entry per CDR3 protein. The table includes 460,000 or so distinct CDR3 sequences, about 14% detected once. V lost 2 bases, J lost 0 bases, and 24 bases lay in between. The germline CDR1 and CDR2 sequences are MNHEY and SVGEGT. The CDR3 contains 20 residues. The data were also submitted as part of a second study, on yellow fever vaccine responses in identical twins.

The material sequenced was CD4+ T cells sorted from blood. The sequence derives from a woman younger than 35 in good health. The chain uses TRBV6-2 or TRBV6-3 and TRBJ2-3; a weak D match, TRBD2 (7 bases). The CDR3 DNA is TGTGCCAGCAGTTACGGGGGGGCGATGGGGATAGGGAAAAGCACAGATACGCAGTATTTT. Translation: CASSYGGAMGIGKSTDTQYF.